Following are 31 T cell receptor beta chains from one sample sequenced in a study of T cells in Graves' hyperthyroidism and ophthalmopathy. Amplification targeted TCR beta CDR3 regions from RNA transcripts. An initial round of RT-PCR targeting the TCR CDR3 relied on the HTBI primer set. TCRdb reanalysed the multiplex PCR reads using MiXCR and keeps one entry per CDR3 protein. The profile shows hundreds of thousands of distinct CDR3 sequences, 40% to 55% of them singletons. The specimen sequenced was peripheral blood or thyroid tissue (not recorded which). These TCRs come from a young woman with Graves' hyperthyroidism.

The gene calls are TRBV5-1 and TRBJ2-5; TRBD2 might be the D (6 bases). Germline CDR1 reads SGHRS; CDR2 reads YFSETQ. The CDR3 covers 13 residues. V was shortened by 6 bases and J by 3 bases, with 12 bases between the two germline ends. This chain's CDR3 is CASTAWGEETQYF. For the CDR3, the DNA is TGCGCCAGCACCGCGTGGGGGGAAGAGACCCAGTACTTC. The full variable domain, with the rest looked up from reference TRBV5-1 and TRBJ2-5, is KAGVTQTPRYLIKTRGQQVTLSCSPISGHRSVSWYQQTPGQGLQFLFEYFSETQRNKGNFPGRFSGRQFSNSRSEMNVSTLELGDSALYLCASTAWGEETQYFGPGTRLLVL.

The rearrangement uses TRBV20-1 and TRBJ2-7, with 8 nucleotides matching TRBD2. The V gene end was trimmed by 0 bases and the J gene end by 4 bases; junction bases not matched to a gene: 8. This CDR3 is built from 15 residues. Germline assignment: CDR1 DFQATT and CDR2 SNEGSKA (reference sequence). In nucleotides, the CDR3 is TGCAGTGCTAGAGATCGAGCGGGAGTCCGATACGAGCAGTACTTC. This gives the protein CSARDRAGVRYEQYF.

Ten or more counts support this clonotype. This sequence joins TRBV29-1 and TRBJ1-3; a weak D match, TRBD1 (5 bases). The CDR3 length is 14 residues. Between the trimmed V and J ends, which lost 7 bases and 4 bases, there was a span of 17 bases. Per the germline V gene, CDR1 is SQVTM and CDR2 is ANQGSEA. The CDR3 here is CSAAGGAVGNTIYF. The CDR3, as DNA: TGCAGCGCTGCCGGGGGAGCGGTCGGAAACACCATATATTTT.

About this clonotype itself: The CDR3 does not close with the conserved phenylalanine or tryptophan, likely indicating a read error. Because the CDR3's place on the DNA is in doubt, the DNA is left out and the CDR3 is given as listed by TCRdb. This chain uses TRBV2 with TRBJ2-7; TRBD1, the table's D call, lacks a check against the DNA. The CDR3 sequence runs 10 residues, both termini included. Germline lookup yields CDR1 SNHLY and CDR2 FYNNEI. CDR3 in amino acids: CASSEGGLYT.

This clonotype was recorded at least ten times. The chain joins TRBV20-1 to TRBJ1-5, with D uncertain. Per germline, CDR1 DFQATT and CDR2 SNEGSKA (reference sequence). This CDR3 has 13 amino acids. Trimming left V 5 bases short and J 4 bases short, with 12 bases between. The CDR3: CSAQMELNQPQHF. In DNA, the CDR3 is TGCAGTGCTCAGATGGAATTAAATCAGCCCCAGCATTTT.

The rearrangement uses TRBV10-3 and TRBJ2-3; the match to TRBD2 covers 9 bases. The V gene's germline CDR1 is ENHRY and CDR2 SYGVKD. This CDR3 contains 17 residues. The J segment lost 4 bases and the V segment lost 4 bases, leaving 12 bases of the junction unmatched. The CDR3 sequence: CAISGPMGSGSPDTQYF. DNA of the CDR3: TGTGCCATCAGTGGACCGATGGGTAGCGGGAGCCCAGATACGCAGTATTTT.

This clonotype has more than one count but fewer than ten. CDR3 in amino acids: CASSPLWTSGQETQYF. CDR3 sequence (DNA): TGTGCCAGCAGCCCCCTCTGGACTAGCGGTCAAGAGACCCAGTACTTC. The chain carries TRBV7-2 and TRBJ2-5, with 10 nucleotides matching TRBD2. J gave up 2 bases and V 5 bases, and 8 bases lay outside the gene matches. From germline, CDR1 is SGHTA and CDR2 FQGNSA. The CDR3 sequence is 16 residues long.

This rearrangement joins TRBV24-1 to TRBJ2-7; tentatively, D is TRBD1 (6 bases). Trimming removed 3 bases at V and 0 bases at J, with 11 bases between. The CDR3 runs 15 residues. From germline, CDR1 is KGHDR and CDR2 SFDVKD. The DNA of the CDR3 is TGTGCCACCAGTGATGCGACAGGAGACTCCTACGAGCAGTACTTC. Translating gives CATSDATGDSYEQYF.

On this clonotype itself: Without the conserved terminal phenylalanine or tryptophan, this CDR3 likely stems from a read error. CDR3 bases: TGCGCCAGCAGCTTGGGTCTCTATGGCTACACCCTC. Translated: CASSLGLYGYTL. The chain employs TRBV5-1 and TRBJ1-2; D gene unclear. The CDR3 extends over 12 amino acids. Germline V gives CDR1 SGHRS, CDR2 YFSETQ. The V and J ends lost 0 bases and 4 bases respectively, with 4 bases between them.

The chain has TRBV10-3 and TRBJ1-5, with TRBD1 as a possible D gene (6 bases). V lost 5 bases, J lost 3 bases, and 11 bases lay in between. CDR1 and CDR2 from the germline V gene are ENHRY and SYGVKD. CDR3 length equals 14 residues. The CDR3 DNA reads TGTGCCATCAGTCGGGACAACAACAATCAGCCCCAGCATTTT. Protein sequence: CAISRDNNNQPQHF.

Comment on this clonotype: A clone one base away is much larger, so this may be a read error. The J gene is TRBJ1-6, the V gene TRBV20-1, with 7 bases lining up with TRBD1. The ends lost 6 bases at V and 8 bases at J; junction bases unmatched: 7. CDR1 and CDR2 (germline): DFQATT, SNEGSKA (reference sequence). This CDR3 is built from 13 residues. CDR3 loop: CSAGRGHDSPLHF. The DNA for the CDR3 is TGCAGTGCGGGAAGGGGGCACGATTCACCCCTCCACTTT.

The chain has TRBV29-1 and TRBJ1-3, with TRBD1 as a possible D gene (5 bases). The CDR3 spans 13 residues. Germline V gene sequence: CDR1 SQVTM, CDR2 ANQGSEA. The V and J ends lost 4 bases and 2 bases respectively, with 9 bases between them. This chain's CDR3 is CSVASGTGNTIYF. Here the CDR3 DNA reads TGCAGCGTTGCCTCAGGGACTGGAAACACCATATATTTT.

This chain links TRBV7-9 with TRBJ2-7; D ambiguous. The CDR3 runs 15 residues. CDR1 is SEHNR, CDR2 FQNEAQ, per germline (reference sequence). Trimming shortened V by 4 bases and J by 0 bases, and 13 bases separated the two germline ends. CDR3 loop: CASSSNRLDSYEQYF. CDR3 nucleotides: TGTGCCAGCAGCTCGAATCGACTCGACTCCTACGAGCAGTACTTC. Full variable domain (remainder filled in from reference TRBV7-9 and TRBJ2-7): DTGVSQNPRHKITKRGQNVTFRCDPISEHNRLYWYRQTLGQGPEFLTYFQNEAQLEKSRLLSDRFSAERPKGSFSTLEIQRTEQGDSAMYLCASSSNRLDSYEQYFGPGTRLTVT.

This clonotype has just a few counts. The V gene is TRBV5-4, the J gene TRBJ2-2; D gene uncertain. V was clipped by 0 bases and J by 7 bases, with 7 bases between them. Germline assignment: CDR1 SGHNT and CDR2 YYREEE (reference sequence). The CDR3 extends over 13 amino acids. The chain's CDR3 is CASSLAIVGELFF. CDR3 nucleotide sequence: TGTGCCAGCAGCTTGGCCATCGTCGGGGAGCTGTTTTTT.

The V gene is TRBV7-2, the J gene TRBJ2-7; D is unresolved. CDR3 length: 12 amino acids. Trimming removed 5 bases from V and 5 bases from J, with 10 bases in between. Germline V CDR1 and CDR2: SGHTA, FQGNSA. CDR3 nucleotides: TGTGCCAGCAGCGGGTGGGCGGACGAGCAGTACTTC. Translated, it gives CASSGWADEQYF. Based on the CDR3 plus reference TRBV7-2 and TRBJ2-7, the full variable domain is GAGVSQSPSNKVTEKGKDVELRCDPISGHTALYWYRQSLGQGLEFLIYFQGNSAPDKSGLPSDRFSAERTGGSVSTLTIQRTQQEDSAVYLCASSGWADEQYFGPGTRLTVT.

V gene TRBV20-1 combines with J gene TRBJ1-2; no firm D call. The V gene's germline CDR1 is DFQATT and CDR2 SNEGSKA (reference sequence). CDR3 length equals 12 residues. Trimming pared 1 base from V and 6 bases from J, leaving 9 bases between. CDR3 loop: CSARGEENGYTF. The CDR3 DNA reads TGCAGTGCTAGAGGGGAGGAGAATGGCTACACCTTC.

This clonotype came up many times. The chain combines TRBV2 with TRBJ1-5; 8 nucleotides line up with TRBD1. The CDR3 is 16 amino acids. With V trimmed by 2 bases and J by 6 bases, 9 bases remained unmatched. CDR1 is SNHLY, CDR2 FYNNEI, per germline. This CDR3 reads CASSESGGQGGQPQHF. The CDR3 nucleotides are TGTGCCAGCAGTGAATCGGGCGGACAGGGAGGTCAGCCCCAGCATTTT.

The chain links TRBV6-5 to TRBJ1-1; D remains unclear. CDR3 length: 15 residues. Looked up from germline, CDR1 is MNHEY and CDR2 is SVGAGI. The germline V and J ends were trimmed by 6 bases and 2 bases, with 16 bases remaining between them. CDR3 DNA sequence: TGTGCCAGCAGAGAAGGAGGTCGGGGAAACACTGAAGCTTTCTTT. Translation: CASREGGRGNTEAFF.

The rearrangement uses TRBV20-1 and TRBJ2-5; TRBD1 agrees at 9 bases. The CDR3 sequence is 17 residues long. V shed 4 bases and J 0 bases; nucleotides not matched to a gene: 12. Germline CDR1 reads DFQATT; CDR2 reads SNEGSKA (reference sequence). DNA for the CDR3: TGCAGTGCTACAAAAATTTACGGACAGGGGTACCAAGAGACCCAGTACTTC. Translated: CSATKIYGQGYQETQYF.

This clonotype was counted between two and nine times. The chain is built from TRBV14 and TRBJ1-3, with D possibly being TRBD1 (6 bases). Germline V lookup: CDR1 SGHDN, CDR2 FVKESK. This CDR3 contains 16 residues. V was shortened by 1 base and J by 3 bases, with 13 bases between the two germline ends. The CDR3 nucleotides read TGTGCCAGCAGCCAAGGCTGGGGGGCAGGTGGAAACACCATATATTTT. Its translation is CASSQGWGAGGNTIYF.

V is TRBV29-1 and J is TRBJ1-4; 9 bases match TRBD1. Per germline, CDR1 SQVTM and CDR2 ANQGSEA. This CDR3 comprises 14 residues. The V gene end was trimmed by 7 bases and the J gene end by 6 bases; junction bases not matched to a gene: 9. The CDR3 bases are TGCAGCGCTAGACAGGGGGGGCGGGATGAAAAACTGTTTTTT. Translation: CSARQGGRDEKLFF.

As regards this clonotype: A single base separates this from a much larger clone, so it may be a read error. The chain has TRBV15 and TRBJ1-1; D call uncertain. CDR3 length: 16 amino acids. The V gene's germline CDR1 is LNHNV and CDR2 YYDKDF (reference sequence). V was shortened by 0 bases and J by 3 bases, with 14 bases between the two germline ends. CDR3 in DNA: TGTGCCACCAGCAGAGATCTGCCGGAGGTAGACACTGAAGCTTTCTTT. It translates to CATSRDLPEVDTEAFF.

V and J are TRBV5-1 and TRBJ2-7; 7 positions match TRBD1. Germline assignment: CDR1 SGHRS and CDR2 YFSETQ. J lost 5 bases, V lost 2 bases, and 4 bases had no gene match. The CDR3 has 13 amino acids. CDR3 bases: TGCGCCAGCAGCTTCCAGGGGGTCCACGAGCAGTACTTC. Translating it yields CASSFQGVHEQYF.

This clonotype has at least ten counts. V is TRBV7-9 and J is TRBJ1-1, with unresolved D. V gave up 7 bases and J gave up 0 bases, with 6 bases separating them. The CDR3 covers 12 residues. Germline V gives CDR1 SEHNR, CDR2 FQNEAQ (reference sequence). CDR3 sequence (DNA): TGTGCCAGCAAACAGTTGAACACTGAAGCTTTCTTT. The encoded protein is CASKQLNTEAFF.

The chain uses TRBV7-9 and TRBJ2-7; tentatively, D is TRBD2 (7 bases). The V and J ends lost 4 bases and 3 bases respectively, with 13 bases between them. Per the germline V gene, CDR1 is SEHNR and CDR2 is FQNEAQ (reference sequence). The CDR3 sequence is 14 residues long. The CDR3 nucleotides are TGTGCCAGCAGCTCCCGCGGGGGCTTCTACGAGCAGTACTTC. Translated, it gives CASSSRGGFYEQYF.

Remarks on this clonotype: A much larger clone is a single base away; this may be a read error. The V call is TRBV10-2, the J call TRBJ1-1; 9 nucleotides match TRBD1. This CDR3 is 11 amino acids long. Trimming took 11 bases from V and 5 from J; bases not matched to a gene: 3. The germline V gene encodes CDR1 WSHSY and CDR2 SAAADI. CDR3 in amino acids: CARGTGTEAFF. DNA for the CDR3: TGCGCCCGCGGGACAGGGACTGAAGCTTTCTTT.

This clonotype was seen only a few times. This chain uses TRBV2 with TRBJ2-7; no firm D call. The CDR3 covers 13 residues. Germline V lookup: CDR1 SNHLY, CDR2 FYNNEI. Trimming stripped 7 bases from V and 7 bases from J, with 17 bases between. This CDR3 is CASTSNTFREQYF. The DNA of the CDR3 is TGTGCCAGCACCTCGAACACTTTTCGAGAGCAGTACTTC.

V gene TRBV6-6 combines with J gene TRBJ2-7; TRBD1 matches at 7 bases. CDR1 is MNHNY, CDR2 SVGAGI, per germline (reference sequence). There are 14 residues in the CDR3. The trim removed 10 bases at V and 2 bases at J, leaving 11 bases unmatched. The CDR3 sequence: CAISRRQGAYEQYF. CDR3 in DNA: TGTGCCATCAGCCGCCGGCAGGGGGCCTACGAGCAGTACTTC.

V is TRBV20-1 and J is TRBJ1-4; no definite D call. Germline loops: CDR1 DFQATT, CDR2 SNEGSKA (reference sequence). V lost 7 bases, J lost 0 bases, and 12 bases lay in between. There are 14 residues in the CDR3. DNA for the CDR3: TGCAGTGTCCTGGACGGGACAACTAATGAAAAACTGTTTTTT. As protein: CSVLDGTTNEKLFF.

This clonotype was observed once. The chain uses TRBV29-1 and TRBJ2-5; D might be TRBD1 (5 bases). The germline CDR1 and CDR2 sequences are SQVTM and ANQGSEA. The CDR3 extends over 16 amino acids. With 7 bases removed from V and 2 bases from J, the gap between germline ends came to 23 bases. The CDR3, as DNA: TGCAGCGCTATTCCCACTTTGACAGAAAAACAAGAGACCCAGTACTTC. Translation gives CSAIPTLTEKQETQYF.

The genes are TRBV24-1 and TRBJ1-2; TRBD1 might be the D (6 bases). V gave up 2 bases and J gave up 2 bases, with 11 bases separating them. CDR1 is KGHDR, CDR2 SFDVKD, per germline. CDR3 length: 15 residues. This CDR3 is CATSDSSGENYGYTF. CDR3 DNA sequence: TGTGCCACCAGTGATTCGTCAGGGGAGAACTATGGCTACACCTTC.